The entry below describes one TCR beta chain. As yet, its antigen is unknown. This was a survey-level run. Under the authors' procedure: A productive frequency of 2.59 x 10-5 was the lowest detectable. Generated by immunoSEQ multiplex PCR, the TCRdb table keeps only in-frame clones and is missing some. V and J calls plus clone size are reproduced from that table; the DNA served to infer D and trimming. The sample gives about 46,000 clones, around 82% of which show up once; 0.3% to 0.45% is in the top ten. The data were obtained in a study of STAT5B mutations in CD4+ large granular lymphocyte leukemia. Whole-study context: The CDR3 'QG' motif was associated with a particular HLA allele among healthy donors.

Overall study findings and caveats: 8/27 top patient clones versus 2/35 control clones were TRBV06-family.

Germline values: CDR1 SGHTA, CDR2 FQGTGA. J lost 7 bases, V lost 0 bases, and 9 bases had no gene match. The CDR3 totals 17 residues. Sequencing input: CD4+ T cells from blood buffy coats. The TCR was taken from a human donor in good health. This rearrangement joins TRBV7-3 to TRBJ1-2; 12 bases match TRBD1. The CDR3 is CASSLTTPGQGARGYTF. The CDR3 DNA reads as TGTGCCAGCAGCTTAACCACGCCGGGACAGGGGGCGCGTGGCTACACCTTC.